This T cell receptor beta chain was identified during a study of cytomegalovirus exposure and HLA in healthy donors. General observations from the study: The dataset shows that most TCR sequences were rare, while some public TCRs occurred in many donors.

The germline V and J ends were trimmed by 4 bases and 1 base, with 8 bases remaining between them. Germline loops: CDR1 SGHTA, CDR2 FQGNSA. The CDR3 contains 15 residues. PCR used 60 Vbeta primers and 13 Jbeta primers. This table comes from immunoSEQ multiplex PCR, and its TCRdb copy is limited to in-frame clones, with some not included. The sample lists approximately 140,000 clones; 73% were seen once. Of note for this clone: No antigen is known for it.

The chain joins TRBV7-2 to TRBJ2-6; D remains unclear. This receptor was identified in a young woman in good health and CMV-seronegative. The sequenced material came from PBMCs. Here the CDR3 DNA reads TGTGCCAGCAGCTCCCAGGATTCTGGGGCCAACGTCCTGACTTTC. Its translation: CASSSQDSGANVLTF.